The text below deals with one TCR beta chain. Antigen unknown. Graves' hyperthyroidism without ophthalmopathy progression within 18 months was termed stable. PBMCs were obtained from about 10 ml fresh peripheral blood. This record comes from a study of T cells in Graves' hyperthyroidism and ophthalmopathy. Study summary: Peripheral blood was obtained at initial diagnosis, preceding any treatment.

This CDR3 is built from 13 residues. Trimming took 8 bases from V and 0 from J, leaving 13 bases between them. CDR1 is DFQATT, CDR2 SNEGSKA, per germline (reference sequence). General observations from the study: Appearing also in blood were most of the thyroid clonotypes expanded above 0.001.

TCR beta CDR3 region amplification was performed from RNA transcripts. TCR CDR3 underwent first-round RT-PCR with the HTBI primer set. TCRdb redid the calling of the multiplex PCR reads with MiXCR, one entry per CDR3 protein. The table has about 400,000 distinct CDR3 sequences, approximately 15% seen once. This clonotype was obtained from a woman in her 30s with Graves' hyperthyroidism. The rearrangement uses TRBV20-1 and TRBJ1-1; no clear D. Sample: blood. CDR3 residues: CSTRRNMNTEAFF. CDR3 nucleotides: TGCAGTACTCGCAGGAACATGAACACTGAAGCTTTCTTT.